What follows are 20 T cell receptor beta chains derived from one specimen sequenced in a study of shared clonotypes between healthy human individuals. Positively selected for CCR7, the CD45RO-negative cells used as naive CD8 cells excluded terminally differentiated effector memory CD45RA+ cells. The assay was immunoSEQ multiplex PCR, and TCRdb's table has in-frame clones only and misses some. The table shows 550,000 to 750,000 clones, with under 95% occurring only once. Material for sequencing was naive CD8+ T cells sorted from blood. The source of these receptors is a man aged 25-40 years in good health.

The chain links TRBV28 to TRBJ2-1; 7 nucleotides agree with TRBD1. Germline assignment: CDR1 MDHEN and CDR2 SYDVKM. The CDR3 sequence is 20 residues long. With V trimmed by 6 bases and J by 6 bases, 26 bases remained unmatched. CDR3 amino acids: CASRQKGIQGVWLAINEQFF. The CDR3 DNA sequence: TGTGCCAGCAGACAGAAAGGCATCCAGGGGGTTTGGCTAGCTATCAATGAGCAGTTCTTC.

V is TRBV10-3 and J is TRBJ2-3, with TRBD2 matching 10 bases. The V segment lost 0 bases and the J segment 6 bases; nucleotides outside the gene matches: 3. The CDR3 is 15 residues long. CDR1 is ENHRY and CDR2 is SYGVKD in the germline V gene. The CDR3 nucleotides read TGTGCCATCAGTGAGTCGAGCGGGAGGGGGGATACGCAGTATTTT. This codes for CAISESSGRGDTQYF.

This clone was found once. At one end, the junction sequence differs from germline, possibly due to a read error. The genes are TRBV27 and TRBJ2-3; TRBD2 matches at 7 bases. Germline V gene data show CDR1 as MNHEY and CDR2 as SMNVEV (reference sequence). The CDR3 runs 16 residues. CDR3 DNA: TGTGTCAGCAGTTTGCTGTGGGAGGGCCTTACAGATACGCAGTATTTT. Protein sequence: CVSSLLWEGLTDTQYF.

The chain couples TRBV4-1 to TRBJ2-7, with D unclear. V dropped 4 bases and J dropped 0 bases, with 13 bases sitting between them. The CDR3 has 15 residues. CDR1 and CDR2 from the germline V gene are MGHRA and YSYEKL. The DNA of the CDR3 is TGCGCCAGCAGCCCACGGGTGGCGGCCTCCTACGAGCAGTACTTC. Its protein is CASSPRVAASYEQYF.

The rearrangement joins TRBV7-5 to TRBJ2-3. TRBV7-5 is termed a pseudogene. The CDR3 extends over 14 amino acids. The chain's CDR3 is CVRSKYGTADTQYF. The CDR3 DNA is TGTGTCAGAAGCAAGTATGGGACGGCAGATACGCAGTATTTT.

The chain has TRBV27 and TRBJ2-1; D might be TRBD1 or TRBD2, each matching 6 bases. The CDR3 consists of 16 residues. V was cut by 0 bases and J by 8 bases, with 17 bases left in between. The germline CDR1 and CDR2 sequences are MNHEY and SMNVEV (reference sequence). DNA for the CDR3: TGTGCCAGCAGTTTATCGTGGCTGGGGGGCTGGCATGAGCAGTTCTTC. Translation: CASSLSWLGGWHEQFF.

The gene calls are TRBV28 and TRBJ1-1, with TRBD1 as a possible D gene (5 bases). Trimming stripped 3 bases from V and 3 bases from J, with 14 bases between. The CDR3 has 15 residues. Germline CDR1 is MDHEN and CDR2 is SYDVKM. The CDR3 DNA reads TGTGCCAGCAGTTTGGTTCCCGGGGGGGACACTGAAGCTTTCTTT. It translates to CASSLVPGGDTEAFF.

The chain carries TRBV6-1 and TRBJ2-3; a weak D match, TRBD2 (6 bases). V dropped 2 bases and J dropped 4 bases, with 13 bases sitting between them. The CDR3 has 15 residues. Germline V CDR1 and CDR2: MNHNS, SASEGT. As DNA, the CDR3 is TGTGCCAGCAGTGAATCGGACCCGGGGGCAGATACGCAGTATTTT. The encoded protein is CASSESDPGADTQYF.

A few counts support this clone. The chain has TRBV2 and TRBJ2-2, with unresolved D. The CDR3 is 13 residues long. Germline V CDR1 and CDR2: SNHLY, FYNNEI. Deletions cut 6 bases from V and 1 base from J, with 6 bases between. The CDR3 region is CASRPGNTGELFF. The CDR3 bases are TGTGCCAGCAGGCCCGGGAACACCGGGGAGCTGTTTTTT.

The gene calls are TRBV2 and TRBJ1-3; a possible D gene is TRBD1 (6 bases). Germline-derived CDR1 and CDR2 are SNHLY and FYNNEI. Trimming shortened V by 6 bases and J by 1 base, and 13 bases separated the two germline ends. This CDR3 comprises 15 residues. In DNA form, the CDR3 reads TGTGCCAGCAGCGGCTTCGGGACATCTGGAAACACCATATATTTT. It translates to CASSGFGTSGNTIYF.

The chain employs TRBV11-2 and TRBJ2-1, with TRBD2 matching over 9 bases. CDR1 and CDR2 (germline): SGHAT, FQNNGV. V gave up 4 bases and J gave up 0 bases; unmatched junction bases: 4. This CDR3 comprises 16 residues. CDR3 coding DNA: TGTGCCAGCAGCTCGAGTAGCGGGAGCTCCTACAATGAGCAGTTCTTC. It codes for CASSSSSGSSYNEQFF.

The genes are TRBV9 and TRBJ2-1; D possibly matches TRBD1 or TRBD2 (5 bases each). Trimming shortened V by 5 bases and J by 3 bases, and 12 bases separated the two germline ends. From germline, CDR1 is SGDLS and CDR2 YYNGEE. The CDR3 runs 14 residues. The CDR3 sequence is CASSSPGGYNEQFF. The CDR3 DNA reads as TGTGCCAGCAGTTCCCCTGGGGGCTACAATGAGCAGTTCTTC.

With respect to this clone: This sample also contains other DNA sequences that code for the same CDR3. V gene TRBV20-1 combines with J gene TRBJ2-2; D is unresolved. Trimming took off 3 bases at V and 5 bases at J, with 4 bases between the two ends. Germline CDR1 DFQATT, CDR2 SNEGSKA (reference sequence). The length of the CDR3 is 11 residues. The CDR3: CSARGTGELFF. As DNA, the CDR3 is TGCAGTGCTAGGGGGACCGGGGAGCTGTTTTTT.

The chain uses TRBV27 and TRBJ2-7; 10 bases align to TRBD2. This CDR3 has 14 residues. V lost 8 bases, J lost 2 bases, and 6 bases stayed unmatched. CDR1 is MNHEY, CDR2 SMNVEV, per germline (reference sequence). The DNA for the CDR3 is TGTGCCAGCGGAACCGGGACTAGCGCCTACGAGCAGTACTTC. Protein product: CASGTGTSAYEQYF.

This clone appeared once. This sequence joins TRBV6-5 and TRBJ2-1, with 12 bases matching TRBD2. The V gene's germline CDR1 is MNHEY and CDR2 SVGAGI. V trimming: 9 bases; J trimming: 2 bases; junction bases outside the gene matches: 5. The CDR3 sequence is 15 residues long. The CDR3 DNA reads TGTGCCAGGGCCGGACTAGCGGGAACCTACAATGAGCAGTTCTTC. Translated: CARAGLAGTYNEQFF.

The chain combines TRBV27 with TRBJ2-3; D is perhaps TRBD1 (5 bases). There are 14 residues in the CDR3. Deletions cut 3 bases from V and 5 bases from J, with 12 bases between. The germline CDR1 and CDR2 sequences are MNHEY and SMNVEV (reference sequence). The DNA for the CDR3 is TGTGCCAGCAGTTTCGTGGACACTGTAGATACGCAGTATTTT. This gives the protein CASSFVDTVDTQYF.

The gene calls are TRBV28 and TRBJ1-5; possibly TRBD1 for D (6 bases). V lost 5 bases, J lost 5 bases, and 13 bases lay in between. CDR3 length: 14 amino acids. Germline CDR1 is MDHEN and CDR2 is SYDVKM. The CDR3 here is CASSPRGYDQPQHF. The CDR3 DNA reads TGTGCCAGCAGTCCCAGGGGATATGATCAGCCCCAGCATTTT.

This chain links TRBV13 with TRBJ2-5; weak D call: TRBD2 (6 bases). CDR1 and CDR2 from the germline V gene are PRHDT and FYEKMQ (reference sequence). The CDR3 is made up of 15 amino acids. V was pared by 3 bases and J by 5 bases, with 16 bases between. The CDR3 sequence is CASSFQIRERETQYF. The CDR3 coding sequence is TGTGCCAGCAGCTTCCAAATCCGGGAGCGGGAGACCCAGTACTTC.

Only one count was recorded for this clone. This chain uses TRBV7-9 with TRBJ2-7; 11 positions match TRBD2. V trimming: 5 bases; J trimming: 4 bases; junction bases outside the gene matches: 10. This CDR3 comprises 16 residues. Germline V gene data show CDR1 as SEHNR and CDR2 as FQNEAQ (reference sequence). This chain's CDR3 is CASSISGRDQRYEQYF. The DNA of the CDR3 is TGTGCCAGCAGCATTAGCGGGAGGGACCAGCGGTACGAGCAGTACTTC.

The chain joins TRBV7-9 to TRBJ2-5, with a weak D call TRBD1 (6 bases). CDR3 size: 14 residues. With 6 bases removed from V and 0 bases from J, the gap between germline ends came to 11 bases. In germline, CDR1 is SEHNR, CDR2 FQNEAQ (reference sequence). The CDR3: CASRTTGYQETQYF. DNA for the CDR3: TGTGCCAGCAGAACAACAGGGTACCAAGAGACCCAGTACTTC. The whole variable domain, filled in from reference TRBV7-9 and TRBJ2-5, reads DTGVSQNPRHKITKRGQNVTFRCDPISEHNRLYWYRQTLGQGPEFLTYFQNEAQLEKSRLLSDRFSAERPKGSFSTLEIQRTEQGDSAMYLCASRTTGYQETQYFGPGTRLLVL.